This entry concerns a single T cell receptor (beta chain). Trimming cost V 1 base and J 3 bases, with 16 bases left between them. Germline V gene sequence: CDR1 SEHNR, CDR2 FQNEAQ (reference sequence). The CDR3 is 17 residues long. Authors' analysis steps: Reference gene primer amplification gave nucleated cell count estimates. Method: immunoSEQ multiplex PCR; TCRdb's copy keeps in-frame clones and lacks some. V and J calls and clone size follow that table, whereas D and trimming were derived from the DNA. The sample records some 20,000 clones, roughly nine tenths being singletons. These data come from a study of blood T cell repertoires in COVID-19. Study as a whole: Sources were T cells, B-cell-depleted T cells, or PBMCs; the material itself was cDNA or gDNA.

Sequenced: peripheral blood. This clonotype was obtained from a human donor in a cohort sampled during active COVID-19. J is TRBJ2-1 and V is TRBV7-9, with D possibly matching TRBD2 (5 bases). The CDR3 DNA is TGTGCCAGCAGCTTAGGACCAGCGGATTCCCTCTACAATGAGCAGTTCTTC. Residues: CASSLGPADSLYNEQFF.